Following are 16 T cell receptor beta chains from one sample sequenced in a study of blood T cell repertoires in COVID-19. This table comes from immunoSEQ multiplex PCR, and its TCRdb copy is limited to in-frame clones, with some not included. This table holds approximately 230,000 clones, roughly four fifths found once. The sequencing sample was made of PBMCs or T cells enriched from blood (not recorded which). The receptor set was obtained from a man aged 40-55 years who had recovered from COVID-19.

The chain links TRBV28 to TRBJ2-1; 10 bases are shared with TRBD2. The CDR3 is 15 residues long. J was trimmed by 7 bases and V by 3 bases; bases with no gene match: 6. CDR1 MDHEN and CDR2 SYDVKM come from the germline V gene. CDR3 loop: CASSFERGGRNEQFF. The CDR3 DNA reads TGTGCCAGCAGTTTCGAGCGGGGGGGCAGGAATGAGCAGTTCTTC.

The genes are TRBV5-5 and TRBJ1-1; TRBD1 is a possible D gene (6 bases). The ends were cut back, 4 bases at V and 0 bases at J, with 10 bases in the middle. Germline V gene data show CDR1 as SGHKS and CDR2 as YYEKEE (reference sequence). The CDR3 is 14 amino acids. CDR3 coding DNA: TGTGCCAGCAGCACAGGGACGATGAACACTGAAGCTTTCTTT. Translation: CASSTGTMNTEAFF.

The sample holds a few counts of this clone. The CDR3 DNA reads as TGTGCCAGCAGCTTGGGGGGCCGGGACAGGGACTATGGCTACACCTTC. It yields the protein CASSLGGRDRDYGYTF. The rearrangement links TRBV5-4 to TRBJ1-2, with 9 bases matching TRBD1. The V gene end was trimmed by 0 bases and the J gene end by 3 bases; junction bases not matched to a gene: 6. CDR1 and CDR2 (germline): SGHNT, YYREEE (reference sequence). The CDR3 extends over 16 amino acids.

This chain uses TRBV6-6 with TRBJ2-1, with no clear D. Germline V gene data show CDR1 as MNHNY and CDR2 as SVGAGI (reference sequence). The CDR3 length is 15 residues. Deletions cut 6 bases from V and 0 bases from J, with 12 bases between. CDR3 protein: CASSLGASSYNEQFF. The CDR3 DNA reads TGTGCCAGCAGCCTGGGCGCAAGCTCCTACAATGAGCAGTTCTTC.

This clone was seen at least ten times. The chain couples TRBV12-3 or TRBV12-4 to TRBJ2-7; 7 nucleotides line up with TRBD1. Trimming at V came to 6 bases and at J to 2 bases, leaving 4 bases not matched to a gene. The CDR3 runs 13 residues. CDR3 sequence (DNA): TGTGCCAGCAGCAGGGGACAGACCTACGAGCAGTACTTC. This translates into CASSRGQTYEQYF.

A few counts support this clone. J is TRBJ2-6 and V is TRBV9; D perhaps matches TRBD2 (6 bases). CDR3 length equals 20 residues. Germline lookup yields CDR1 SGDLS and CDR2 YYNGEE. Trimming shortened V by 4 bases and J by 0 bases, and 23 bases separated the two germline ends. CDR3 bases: TGTGCCAGCAGCAAACGCGGGACCAACGCCCCTCTCTCTGGGGCCAACGTCCTGACTTTC. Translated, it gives CASSKRGTNAPLSGANVLTF.

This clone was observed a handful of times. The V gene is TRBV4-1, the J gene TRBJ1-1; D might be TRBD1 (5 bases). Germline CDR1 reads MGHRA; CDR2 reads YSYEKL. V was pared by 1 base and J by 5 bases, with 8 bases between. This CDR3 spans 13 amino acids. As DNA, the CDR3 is TGCGCCAGCAGCCAAGGACAGTCAACTGAAGCTTTCTTT. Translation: CASSQGQSTEAFF.

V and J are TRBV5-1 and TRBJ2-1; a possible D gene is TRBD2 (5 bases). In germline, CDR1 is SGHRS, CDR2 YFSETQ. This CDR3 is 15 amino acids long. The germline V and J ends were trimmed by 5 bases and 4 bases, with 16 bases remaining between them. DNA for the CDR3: TGCGCCAGCAGTAGGGAGACTCCTAATTACAATGAGCAGTTCTTC. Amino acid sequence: CASSRETPNYNEQFF.

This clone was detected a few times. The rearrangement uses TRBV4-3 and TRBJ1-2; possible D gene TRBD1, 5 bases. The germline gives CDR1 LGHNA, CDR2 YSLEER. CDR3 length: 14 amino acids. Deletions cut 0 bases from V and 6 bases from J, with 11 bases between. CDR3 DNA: TGCGCCAGCAGCCAAGAGGGAAGGGGCGATGGCTACACCTTC. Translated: CASSQEGRGDGYTF.

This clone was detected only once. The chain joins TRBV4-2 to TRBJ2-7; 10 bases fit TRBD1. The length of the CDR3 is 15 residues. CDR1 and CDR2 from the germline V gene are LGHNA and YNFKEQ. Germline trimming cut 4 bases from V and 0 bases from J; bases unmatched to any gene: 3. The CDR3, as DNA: TGTGCCAGCAGCCCTCGACAGGGGGCCTCCTACGAGCAGTACTTC. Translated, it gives CASSPRQGASYEQYF.

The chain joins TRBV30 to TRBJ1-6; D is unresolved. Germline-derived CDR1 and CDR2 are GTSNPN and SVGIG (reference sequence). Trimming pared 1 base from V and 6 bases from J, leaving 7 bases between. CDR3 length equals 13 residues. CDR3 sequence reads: CAWSGAFNSPLHF. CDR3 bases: TGTGCCTGGAGTGGGGCCTTTAATTCACCCCTCCACTTT.

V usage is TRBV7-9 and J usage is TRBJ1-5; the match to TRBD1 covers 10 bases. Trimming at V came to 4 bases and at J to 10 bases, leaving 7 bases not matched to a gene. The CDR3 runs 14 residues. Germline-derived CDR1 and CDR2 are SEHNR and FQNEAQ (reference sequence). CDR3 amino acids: CASSSGQGNRPQHF. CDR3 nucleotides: TGTGCCAGCAGCTCGGGACAGGGGAACCGACCCCAGCATTTT. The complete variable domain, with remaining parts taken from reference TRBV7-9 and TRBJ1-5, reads DTGVSQNPRHKITKRGQNVTFRCDPISEHNRLYWYRQTLGQGPEFLTYFQNEAQLEKSRLLSDRFSAERPKGSFSTLEIQRTEQGDSAMYLCASSSGQGNRPQHFGDGTRLSIL.

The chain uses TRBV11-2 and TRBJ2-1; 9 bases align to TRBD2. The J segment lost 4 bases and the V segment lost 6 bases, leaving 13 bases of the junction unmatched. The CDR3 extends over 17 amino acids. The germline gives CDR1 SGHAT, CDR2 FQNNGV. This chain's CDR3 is CASRPKIGLAQYNEQFF. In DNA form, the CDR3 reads TGTGCCAGCAGGCCTAAAATCGGACTAGCGCAATACAATGAGCAGTTCTTC.

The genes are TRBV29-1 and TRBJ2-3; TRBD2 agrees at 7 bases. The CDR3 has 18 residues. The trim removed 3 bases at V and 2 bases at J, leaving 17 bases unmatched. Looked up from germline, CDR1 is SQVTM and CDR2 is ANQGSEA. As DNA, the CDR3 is TGCAGCGTTGAGCCGGCTCGGAATAGCGGGCGTTACACAGATACGCAGTATTTT. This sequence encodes CSVEPARNSGRYTDTQYF.

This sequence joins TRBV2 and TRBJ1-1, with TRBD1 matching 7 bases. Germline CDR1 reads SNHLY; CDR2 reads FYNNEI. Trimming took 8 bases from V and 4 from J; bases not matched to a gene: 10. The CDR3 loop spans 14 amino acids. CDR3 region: CASLEQGISTEAFF. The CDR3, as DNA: TGTGCCAGCCTCGAACAGGGGATCAGCACTGAAGCTTTCTTT.

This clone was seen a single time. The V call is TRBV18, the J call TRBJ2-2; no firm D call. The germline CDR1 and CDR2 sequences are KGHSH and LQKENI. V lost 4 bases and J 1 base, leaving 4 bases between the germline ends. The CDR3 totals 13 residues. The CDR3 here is CASSRQNTGELFF. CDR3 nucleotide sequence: TGTGCCAGCTCACGACAGAACACCGGGGAGCTGTTTTTT.